The rows below give T cell receptor beta chains drawn from one sample of a study of cytomegalovirus exposure and HLA in healthy donors. Assay used: immunoSEQ multiplex PCR; TCRdb lists only in-frame clones, some missing. Of 150,000 to 200,000 clones in the sample, more than 80% were seen once. The sample consisted of PBMCs. The receptors here all came from a man between 18 and 29 years old in good health and CMV-seronegative. The CDR3 runs from the conserved cysteine through the conserved F or W. The D gene is left open where the match is weak. Not every row has a clone size; where given, it reads once, few, many or a size class.

CDR3aa,CDR3nt,abundance,v_gene,j_gene,d_gene
CSSSSPGSYEQYF,TGTTCCAGCAGCTCCCCCGGCTCCTACGAGCAGTACTTC,.,TRBV7-9,TRBJ2-7,.
CASTWTPQAFF,TGTGCCAGCACCTGGACACCCCAAGCTTTCTTT,few,TRBV6-1,TRBJ1-1,.
CASSFSSNEQFF,TGTGCCAGCAGCTTTAGTTCTAATGAGCAGTTCTTC,.,TRBV13,TRBJ2-1,.
CASQTAELFTDTQYF,TGTGCCAGCCAAACAGCAGAACTTTTCACAGATACGCAGTATTTT,.,TRBV6-6,TRBJ2-3,.
CASSLVGGAADTQYF,TGCGCCAGCAGCTTGGTGGGGGGGGCTGCAGATACGCAGTATTTT,once,TRBV5-1,TRBJ2-3,.
CASSPRVVEMNTEAFF,TGTGCCAGCAGTCCCCGGGTGGTAGAGATGAACACTGAAGCTTTCTTT,.,TRBV27,TRBJ1-1,.
CASSLDSRGEAYEQYF,TGTGCCAGCAGCTTAGATTCTCGGGGAGAAGCCTACGAGCAGTACTTC,.,TRBV11-3,TRBJ2-7,.
CASSLGRGRTNEKLFF,TGTGCCAGCAGCTTAGGCAGGGGGAGGACCAATGAAAAACTGTTTTTT,.,TRBV7-8,TRBJ1-4,TRBD1
CASSHSPGGAKNIQYF,TGTGCCAGCAGCCATTCCCCCGGGGGAGCCAAAAACATTCAGTACTTC,.,TRBV7-9,TRBJ2-4,.
CASSPITGKISNQPQHF,TGTGCCAGCAGCCCGATTACAGGGAAAATTAGCAATCAGCCCCAGCATTTT,once,TRBV28,TRBJ1-5,.
CASSQPGLAWGEQFF,TGTGCCAGCAGCCAACCGGGACTAGCTTGGGGTGAGCAGTTCTTC,.,TRBV25-1,TRBJ2-1,TRBD2
CAISVYPFLAGGKNEQFF,TGTGCCATCAGTGTCTATCCTTTTCTAGCGGGGGGGAAGAATGAGCAGTTCTTC,once,TRBV10-3,TRBJ2-1,TRBD2
CASSLAPSGTGSGANVLTF,TGTGCCAGCAGCTTAGCTCCTAGCGGGACCGGCTCTGGGGCCAACGTCCTGACTTTC,.,TRBV13,TRBJ2-6,TRBD2
CASSLGTGREDTQYF,TGTGCCAGCAGTTTGGGTACAGGGAGAGAAGATACGCAGTATTTT,.,TRBV28,TRBJ2-3,.
CAITPGQGRGGELFF,TGTGCCATCACCCCGGGACAGGGACGAGGCGGGGAGCTGTTTTTT,.,TRBV10-3,TRBJ2-2,TRBD1
CASSHIQTGKGYTF,TGTGCCAGCAGCCATATCCAGACAGGGAAGGGCTACACCTTC,.,TRBV5-4,TRBJ1-2,TRBD1
CASRTSGANEQFF,TGTGCCTCACGGACTAGCGGTGCAAATGAGCAGTTCTTC,.,TRBV28,TRBJ2-1,TRBD2
CSSSPEWNTEAFF,TGTTCCAGCAGCCCGGAGTGGAACACTGAAGCTTTCTTT,.,TRBV7-9,TRBJ1-1,.
CASSSGGTDYNYGYTF,TGTGCCAGCAGCTCTGGGGGGACAGACTATAACTATGGCTACACCTTC,.,TRBV9,TRBJ1-2,TRBD1
CASSYQTGSYGYTF,TGTGCCAGCAGCTACCAGACAGGAAGCTATGGCTACACCTTC,.,TRBV7-9,TRBJ1-2,.
CASSSPESGTQYF,TGTGCCAGCAGCTCCCCCGAGTCAGGTACGCAGTATTTT,once,TRBV7-9,TRBJ2-3,.
CASSIVTGDTQYF,TGTGCCAGTAGTATCGTGACAGGGGATACGCAGTATTTT,.,TRBV19,TRBJ2-3,TRBD1
CASETPRRGLPFF,TGTGCCAGCGAGACCCCTCGGCGAGGGCTACCTTTCTTT,.,TRBV6-5,TRBJ1-1,.
CASRLRPPDSSYEQYF,TGTGCCAGCAGGCTTCGCCCGCCGGACAGTTCCTACGAGCAGTACTTC,.,TRBV27,TRBJ2-7,.
CASRSYRGRLNQPQHF,TGTGCCAGCAGGTCCTACAGGGGCCGTCTTAATCAGCCCCAGCATTTT,.,TRBV28,TRBJ1-5,TRBD1
CASSLAQSSEQYF,TGTGCCAGCAGCTTAGCTCAGTCCTCCGAGCAGTACTTC,.,TRBV7-3,TRBJ2-7,.
CASSPDRARETQYF,TGTGCCAGCTCACCTGACAGGGCGCGGGAGACCCAGTACTTC,once,TRBV18,TRBJ2-5,TRBD1
CASSSTGGGAKNIQYF,TGTGCCAGCAGTTCGACAGGGGGCGGCGCCAAAAACATTCAGTACTTC,.,TRBV6-5,TRBJ2-4,TRBD1
CSSGGLARGDEQFF,TGTTCCAGCGGCGGACTAGCGAGGGGCGATGAGCAGTTCTTC,.,TRBV7-9,TRBJ2-1,TRBD2
CASSLSLATNEKLFF,TGTGCCAGTAGTCTGAGCCTTGCAACTAATGAAAAACTGTTTTTT,once,TRBV19,TRBJ1-4,.
CASSPWEGDKSYEQYF,TGCGCCAGCAGCCCATGGGAGGGAGATAAGAGCTACGAGCAGTACTTC,.,TRBV5-1,TRBJ2-7,TRBD2
CASSESGLGIQPQHF,TGTGCCAGCAGTGAGTCGGGGTTGGGCATTCAGCCCCAGCATTTT,.,TRBV25-1,TRBJ1-5,.
CASLGLAGEQFF,TGTGCCAGTTTGGGACTAGCGGGGGAGCAGTTCTTC,.,TRBV2,TRBJ2-1,TRBD2
CASSLALQGQYF,TGTGCCAGCAGCTTAGCATTACAGGGGCAGTACTTC,.,TRBV7-8,TRBJ2-5,TRBD1
CASSLTGDQPQHF,TGTGCCAGCAGCTTAACAGGGGATCAGCCCCAGCATTTT,.,TRBV7-8,TRBJ1-5,TRBD1
CASSREERTGGYTF,TGTGCCAGCAGCCGAGAAGAGCGGACGGGTGGCTACACCTTC,once,TRBV4-1,TRBJ1-2,.
CASSPRTGGFGYTF,TGTGCCAGCAGTCCCCGGACAGGGGGCTTCGGCTACACCTTC,.,TRBV27,TRBJ1-2,TRBD1
CASSPTGTNSPLHF,TGTGCCAGCTCACCAACAGGGACTAATTCACCCCTCCACTTT,.,TRBV18,TRBJ1-6,.
CAWSGTSGTDNEQFF,TGTGCCTGGAGTGGGACTAGCGGGACGGACAATGAGCAGTTCTTC,.,TRBV30,TRBJ2-1,TRBD2
CASGGARTDTQYF,TGTGCCAGCGGGGGGGCGCGCACAGATACGCAGTATTTT,.,TRBV19,TRBJ2-3,TRBD2
CASWPGGETQYF,TGTGCCAGCTGGCCCGGGGGAGAGACCCAGTACTTC,.,TRBV2,TRBJ2-5,.
CAWTSGRAAGELFF,TGTGCCTGGACCAGCGGGAGGGCCGCCGGGGAGCTGTTTTTT,.,TRBV30,TRBJ2-2,TRBD2